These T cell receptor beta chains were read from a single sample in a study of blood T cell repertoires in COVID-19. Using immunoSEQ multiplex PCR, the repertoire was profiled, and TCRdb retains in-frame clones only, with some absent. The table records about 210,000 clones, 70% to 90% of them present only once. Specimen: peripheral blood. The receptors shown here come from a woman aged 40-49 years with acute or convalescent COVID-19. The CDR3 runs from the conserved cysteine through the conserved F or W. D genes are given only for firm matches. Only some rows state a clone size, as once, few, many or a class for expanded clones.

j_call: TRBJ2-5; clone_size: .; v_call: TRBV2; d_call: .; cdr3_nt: TGTGCCAGCTCTCCCCAAGAGACCCAGTACTTC; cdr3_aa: CASSPQETQYF
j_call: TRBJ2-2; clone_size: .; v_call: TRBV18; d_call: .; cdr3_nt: TGTGCCAGCTCACCCCAGGGAAAGAACACCGGGGAGCTGTTTTTT; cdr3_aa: CASSPQGKNTGELFF
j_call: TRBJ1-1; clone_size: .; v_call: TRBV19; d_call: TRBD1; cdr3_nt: TGTGCCAGTAGTGTCTCGACAGGGTCTTCTGAAGCTTTCTTT; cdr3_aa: CASSVSTGSSEAFF
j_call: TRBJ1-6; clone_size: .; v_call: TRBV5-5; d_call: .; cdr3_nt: TGTGCCAGCAGTTCCGGGCCAAACCTCCGGGACTCCTATAATTCACCCCTCCACTTT; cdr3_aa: CASSSGPNLRDSYNSPLHF
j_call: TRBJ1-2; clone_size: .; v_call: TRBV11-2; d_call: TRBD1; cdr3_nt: TGTGCCAGCAGCTTCGGAAACAGGGGCCGCTGGGGAGGATATGGCTACACCTTC; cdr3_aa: CASSFGNRGRWGGYGYTF
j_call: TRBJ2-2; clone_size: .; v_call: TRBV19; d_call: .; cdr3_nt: TGTGCCAGTAGTATTGAGGGCAGAAAAACCGGGGAGCTGTTTTTT; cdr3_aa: CASSIEGRKTGELFF
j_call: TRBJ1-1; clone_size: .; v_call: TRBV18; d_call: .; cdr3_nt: TGTGCCAGCTCTCTATCTTACACTGAAGCTTTCTTT; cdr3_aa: CASSLSYTEAFF
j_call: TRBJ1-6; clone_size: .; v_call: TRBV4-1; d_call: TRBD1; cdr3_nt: TGCGCCAGCAGCCAGTACCCGGACAGGGCCGTTACTTCACCCCTCCACTTT; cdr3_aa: CASSQYPDRAVTSPLHF
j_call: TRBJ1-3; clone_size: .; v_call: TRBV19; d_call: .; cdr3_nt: TGTGCCAGTAATAATGCGGCAGGGGTACCTGGAAACACCATATATTTT; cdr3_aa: CASNNAAGVPGNTIYF
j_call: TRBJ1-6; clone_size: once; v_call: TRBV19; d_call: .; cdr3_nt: TGTGCCAGTAGGGGCGATTCAATAGGTTCACCCCTCCACTTT; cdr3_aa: CASRGDSIGSPLHF
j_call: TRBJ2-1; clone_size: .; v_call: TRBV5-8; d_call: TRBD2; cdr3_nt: TGTGCCAGCAGCCCGGGACTAGCGGGGGCGTACAATGAGCAGTTCTTC; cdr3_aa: CASSPGLAGAYNEQFF
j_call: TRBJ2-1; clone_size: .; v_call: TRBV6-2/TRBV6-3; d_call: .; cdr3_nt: TGTGCCAGCACCCCTCTAGCGAGGGTTTACAATGAGCAGTTCTTC; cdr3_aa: CASTPLARVYNEQFF
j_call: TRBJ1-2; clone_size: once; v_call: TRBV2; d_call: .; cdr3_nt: TGTGCCATCCCGGCAGGGTACGCCTACACCTTC; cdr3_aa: CAIPAGYAYTF
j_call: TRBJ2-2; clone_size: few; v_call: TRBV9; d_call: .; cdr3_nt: TGTGCCAGCAGCGTAGGCGGCCCCGGGGAGCTGTTTTTT; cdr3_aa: CASSVGGPGELFF
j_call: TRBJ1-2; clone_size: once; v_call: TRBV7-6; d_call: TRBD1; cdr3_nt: TGTGCCAGCAGCTTAGCGCTCTCGGACAGGGGCCCAAGGAACTATGGCTACACCTTC; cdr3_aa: CASSLALSDRGPRNYGYTF
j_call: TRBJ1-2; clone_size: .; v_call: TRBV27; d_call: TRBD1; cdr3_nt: TGTGCCAGCAGTTTTAATAGGGGGCTAAACTATGGCTACACCTTC; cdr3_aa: CASSFNRGLNYGYTF
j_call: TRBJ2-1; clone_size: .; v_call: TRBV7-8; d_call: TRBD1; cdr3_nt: TGTGCCAGCAGCTTAGCTTCCGGGACAGTAAAGTTCTTC; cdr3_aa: CASSLASGTVKFF
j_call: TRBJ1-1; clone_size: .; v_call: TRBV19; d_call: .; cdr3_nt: TGTGCCAGTACTCAGGGGAGAGGCACTGAAGCTTTCTTT; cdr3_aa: CASTQGRGTEAFF
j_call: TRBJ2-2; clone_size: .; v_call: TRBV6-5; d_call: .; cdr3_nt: TGTGCCAGCAGTTACCCAGGGGCGAACACCGGGGAGCTGTTTTTT; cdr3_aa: CASSYPGANTGELFF
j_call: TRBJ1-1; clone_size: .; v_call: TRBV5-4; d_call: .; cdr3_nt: TGTGCCAGCAGCTTGGGCCCGGGGAACACTGAAGCTTTCTTT; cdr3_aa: CASSLGPGNTEAFF
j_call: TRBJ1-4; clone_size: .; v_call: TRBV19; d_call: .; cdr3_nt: TGTGCCAGTAGTATTGCTCGAGTTTCTAATGAAAAACTGTTTTTT; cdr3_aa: CASSIARVSNEKLFF
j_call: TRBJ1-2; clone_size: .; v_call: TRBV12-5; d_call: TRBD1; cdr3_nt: TGTGCTAGTGGTTTGGTAACAGGGGGTTCGTATGGCTACACCTTC; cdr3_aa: CASGLVTGGSYGYTF
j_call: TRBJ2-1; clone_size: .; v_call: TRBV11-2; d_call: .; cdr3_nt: TGTGCCAGCAGCTTCTATTGGGCGGGGGAGCAGTTCTTC; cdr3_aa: CASSFYWAGEQFF
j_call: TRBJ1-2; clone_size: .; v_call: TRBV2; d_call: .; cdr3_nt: TGTGCCAGCAGCCGGGCTAACTATGGCTACACCTTC; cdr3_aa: CASSRANYGYTF
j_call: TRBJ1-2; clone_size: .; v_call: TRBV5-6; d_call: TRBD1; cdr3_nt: TGTGCCAGCAGCTTATCAGGGGGGAACTATGGCTACACCTTC; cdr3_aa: CASSLSGGNYGYTF
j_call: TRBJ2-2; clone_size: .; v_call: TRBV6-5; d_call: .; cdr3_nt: TGTGCCAGCAGTTACCAAATGGGTCGGGGCGGGGAGCTGTTTTTT; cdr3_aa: CASSYQMGRGGELFF
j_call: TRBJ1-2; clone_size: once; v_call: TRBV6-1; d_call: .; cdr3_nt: TGTGCCAGCAGTGAGGCAGGGCGCGGCTATGGCTACACCTTC; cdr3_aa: CASSEAGRGYGYTF
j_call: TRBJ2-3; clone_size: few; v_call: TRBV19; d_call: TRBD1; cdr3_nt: TGTGCCAGTAGTAGACCACAGGGGGCAGCGGCAGATACGCAGTATTTT; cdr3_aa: CASSRPQGAAADTQYF
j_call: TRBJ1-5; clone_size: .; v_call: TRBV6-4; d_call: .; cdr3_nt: TGTGCCAGCAGTGACAGCCGGGAAACTACCCGTAGCAATCAGCCCCAGCATTTT; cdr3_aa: CASSDSRETTRSNQPQHF
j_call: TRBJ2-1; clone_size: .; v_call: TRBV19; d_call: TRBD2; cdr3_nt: TGTGCCAGTAGCGAGACTAGCCGCAATGAGCAGTTCTTC; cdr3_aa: CASSETSRNEQFF
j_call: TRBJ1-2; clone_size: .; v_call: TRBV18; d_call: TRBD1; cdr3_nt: TGTGCCAGCTCACCGACACAGGGGAATGGCTACACCTTC; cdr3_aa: CASSPTQGNGYTF
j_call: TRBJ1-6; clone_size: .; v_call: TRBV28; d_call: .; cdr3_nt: TGTGCCAGCAGTTTATCCGACAGCTCCTATAATTCACCCCTCCACTTT; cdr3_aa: CASSLSDSSYNSPLHF
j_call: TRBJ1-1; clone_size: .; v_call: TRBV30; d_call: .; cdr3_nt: TGTGCCTGGAGTGTACAAGGGGCTCGGACTGAAGCTTTCTTT; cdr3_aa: CAWSVQGARTEAFF
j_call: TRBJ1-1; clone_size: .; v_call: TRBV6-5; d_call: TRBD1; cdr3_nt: TGTGCCAGCAGTCGGGACAGGTTGAACACTGAAGCTTTCTTT; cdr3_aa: CASSRDRLNTEAFF
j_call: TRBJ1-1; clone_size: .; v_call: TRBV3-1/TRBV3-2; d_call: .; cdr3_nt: TGTGCCAGCAGCGGCATCTTGAACACTGAAGCTTTCTTT; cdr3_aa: CASSGILNTEAFF
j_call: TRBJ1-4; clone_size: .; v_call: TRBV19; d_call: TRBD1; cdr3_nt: TGTGCCAGTAGCCAGGGACAGGGTGCTGAAAAACTGTTTTTT; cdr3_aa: CASSQGQGAEKLFF